What follows is one TCR beta chain and its context. Germline V gene lookup returns CDR1 MNHEY and CDR2 SVGEGT. J was trimmed by 7 bases and V by 2 bases; bases with no gene match: 4. The CDR3 spans 15 residues. The entry originates in a study of T cell responses to AZD1222 COVID-19 vaccine. Some clones are missing from TCRdb's copy, which holds only in-frame ones; the method was immunoSEQ multiplex PCR. In the table there are 95,000 to 130,000 clones, roughly 88% of which are singletons. The sequence was collected from an adult in good health. The V call is TRBV6-2 or TRBV6-3, the J call TRBJ2-2, with 10 nucleotides matching TRBD1. Sample: peripheral blood, taken on day 0 of MenACWY control vaccination. CDR3 loop: CASSYTDRGVGELFF. The DNA of the CDR3 is TGTGCCAGCAGTTACACGGACAGGGGGGTCGGGGAGCTGTTTTTT.